What follows describes a single T cell receptor beta chain. Its antigen is still unknown. No much larger clone exists at a distance of one base, and base qualities are not known. These data come from a study of long-term antiretroviral therapy in people with HIV (dated by TCRdb to the early 2020s). Regarding the research as a whole: The earliest samples were collected roughly a decade before the 2015 WHO recommendation for immediate ART, at a time when ART was usually postponed until CD4 counts fell. This retrospective serial study examined whether starting ART and sustained HIV suppression were associated with changes in the composition and diversity of the TRB repertoire in peripheral blood. A total of 150 to 200 cryopreserved PBMC samples came from a few dozen adults with confirmed HIV infection and were collected serially over a mean of around 6 years (range 1-12). Among the approximately 30 participants with HIV, about a dozen were female. Test extractions of a monoclonal T-cell line alongside 30 or so polyclonal samples showed no cross-contamination during QIAcube processing. Study-wide findings and limitations: Because cell numbers in pre-ART samples were limited, unsorted PBMC were profiled instead of sorted CD4+ and CD8+ T cells. ART initiation was associated with a significant increase in TRB diversity, but diversity stayed significantly below transplant donor controls even after long-term ART. Samples dated from the mid-2000s to the late 2010s, and the ART regimens used may be less effective than current ones. CDR3 length ranges in HIV repertoires were narrower than in controls, and network structure suggested an antigen-experienced repertoire with only a slight naive shift after ART. Limited PBMC availability meant only the TCR beta chain was sequenced, without alpha chain pairing. Inferences about post-ART repertoire changes were limited because no data were available on ART adherence, viral resistance or therapy changes. At every time point, the repertoire was dominated by expanded TRB clones first identified before ART initiation, although this dominance fluctuated and, in many PLHIV, declined after ART.

Participants were included only if at least one PBMC sample before ART initiation and at least two post-ART samples were available. All participants with HIV were treated in the United States of America. Before DNA extraction, cryopreserved samples of roughly 0.9-11 million PBMC were thawed and washed. At the time of the earliest PBMC sample, participants with HIV were aged between about 23 and 54 years. PBMC samples were contributed by each participant from 1-4 timepoints before ART initiation and 2-8 timepoints after ART initiation, with a median of 7 samples. Serial HIV viral load, CD4+ T-cell count, ART history and demographic data were obtained for every participant. Genomic DNA was extracted from unsorted PBMC with a Qiagen kit on a QIAcube, processed in batches of 12 samples. V and J lose 5 bases and 4 bases, and a span of 8 bases separates them. The germline V gene yields SGHAT for CDR1 and FQNNGV for CDR2. Counted from cysteine to phenylalanine, this CDR3 has 13 amino acids. Only the CDR3 DNA is retained, 39 bases long and in frame from the first base.

The immunoSEQ hsTCRB v3.0 assay was used at survey level resolution to sequence the TRB variable region. The targeted TRB sequencing depth was about 40,000-55,000 T-cell genomes per sample. Pooled TRB libraries were sequenced on an Illumina MiSeq with a v3 150-cycle kit. Regarding the original processing steps: Analysis of repertoires was carried out in R inside a reproducible Nextflow workflow spanning QC, data transformation and analysis. LymphoSeq2, an R package for exploring AIRR-Seq data, was used to implement custom analyses. After excluding a handful of samples that yielded fewer than 5000 total TRB sequences, 150 to 200 HIV repertoires remained for analysis. Among the 190 or so HIV repertoires that were kept, some 61 were collected before ART initiation and more than 120 were collected after ART initiation. Repertoires were downsampled to 5000 TRB nucleotide sequences, and summary statistics were averaged over 100 downsampling iterations. Only TRB sequences with CDR3 regions of at least seven amino acids were retained for analysis. Two measures captured diversity: a Shannon entropy-derived clonality score and the Gini coefficient. In the repertoire networks, any two of the top 5000 CDR3 amino acid sequences were connected whenever the two sequences differed by an edit distance of one. Antigen specificity groups and MHC restriction were predicted for TRB CDR3 amino acid sequences with GLIPH2. To flag known associations with CMV, EBV, HIV or tissue antigens, CDR3 amino acid sequences were compared against VDJdb and McPAS-TCR. Pre-ART, post-ART and control groups were compared with Wilcoxon signed-rank tests and Holm-Bonferroni correction. The source is immuneACCESS, and TCRdb retained only in-frame sequences with V and J called. Part of the clones is not carried over; for the studies checked, unresolved V genes explain less than half of this, and the remainder is unexplained. Clone size and the V and J calls come from that table; the DNA yielded D and trimming. This sample gives about 30,000 clones in total; roughly 92% of them show up just once. The ten most abundant clones make up 5.5% to 7% of the sample.

The sequences come from unsorted PBMCs, collected roughly 6.5 years after starting antiretroviral therapy. The receptor was isolated from a woman aged 40 to 50 with HIV. The sequence joins TRBV11-2 to TRBJ2-2, with the identity of the D gene unclear. The CDR3 has the sequence CASSNSGTGELFF. Read as DNA, the sequence is TGTGCCAGCAGCAACAGTGGCACCGGGGAGCTGTTTTTT.